This TCR beta chain was sequenced in a study of cytomegalovirus exposure and HLA in healthy donors. Study-level points and caveats: A later analysis showed that HLA-associated TCR beta chains had undergone more clonal expansion than equally common others.

The PCR made use of 60 Vbeta and 13 Jbeta primers. Profiling relied on immunoSEQ multiplex PCR, and the TCRdb table lists in-frame clones only, not all of them. This sample carries tens of thousands of clones, over 50% of them seen once, and the ten largest clones take 3% to 4%. About this clone: Its target is unknown.

V lost 6 bases and J lost 0, with 21 bases in between. The germline CDR1 and CDR2 sequences are SQVTM and ANQGSEA. The CDR3 has 18 residues. Sequencing input: PBMCs. V and J are TRBV29-1 and TRBJ2-6; D perhaps matches TRBD2 (7 bases). The receptor was isolated from a man aged 30 to 39 in good health and CMV-seronegative. CDR3 nucleotides: TGCAGCGTCGCTTCCGGGGGGACACCTGGCTCTGGGGCCAACGTCCTGACTTTC. Translation gives CSVASGGTPGSGANVLTF.